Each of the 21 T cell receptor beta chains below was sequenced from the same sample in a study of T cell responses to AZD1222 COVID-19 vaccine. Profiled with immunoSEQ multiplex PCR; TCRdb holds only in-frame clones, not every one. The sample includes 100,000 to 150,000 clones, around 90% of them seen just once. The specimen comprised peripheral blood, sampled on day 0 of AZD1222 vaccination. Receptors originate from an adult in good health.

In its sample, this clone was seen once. The CDR3 region has the DNA TGTGCCAGCAGTTCGGGACTAGCGGGGGGCCCGCAGTTCTTC. Translating gives CASSSGLAGGPQFF. The chain carries TRBV27 and TRBJ2-1; TRBD2 matches at 15 bases. V lost 4 bases to trimming and J lost 12 bases; unmatched junction nucleotides: 4. Per the germline V gene, CDR1 is MNHEY and CDR2 is SMNVEV (reference sequence). This CDR3 contains 14 residues.

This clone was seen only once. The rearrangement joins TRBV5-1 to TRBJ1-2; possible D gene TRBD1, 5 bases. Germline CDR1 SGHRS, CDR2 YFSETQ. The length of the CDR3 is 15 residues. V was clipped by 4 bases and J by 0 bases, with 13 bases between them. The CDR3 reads CASSRDPGANYGYTF. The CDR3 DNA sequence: TGCGCCAGCAGCCGGGACCCGGGCGCTAACTATGGCTACACCTTC.

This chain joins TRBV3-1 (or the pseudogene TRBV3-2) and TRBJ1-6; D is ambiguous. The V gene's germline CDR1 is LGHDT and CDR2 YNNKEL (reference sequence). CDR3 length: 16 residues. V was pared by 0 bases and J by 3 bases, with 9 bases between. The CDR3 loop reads CASSQDRSLYNSPLHF. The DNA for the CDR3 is TGTGCCAGCAGCCAAGATCGATCTCTCTATAATTCACCCCTCCACTTT.

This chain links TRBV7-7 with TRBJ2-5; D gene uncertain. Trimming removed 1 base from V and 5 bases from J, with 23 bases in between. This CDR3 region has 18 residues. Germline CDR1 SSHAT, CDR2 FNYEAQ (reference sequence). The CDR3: CASSLGVVLTPRSETQYF. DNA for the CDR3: TGTGCCAGCAGCTTAGGGGTAGTATTGACCCCCCGGTCGGAGACCCAGTACTTC. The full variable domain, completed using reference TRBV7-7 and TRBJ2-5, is GAGVSQSPRYKVTKRGQDVTLRCDPISSHATLYWYQQALGQGPEFLTYFNYEAQPDKSGLPSDRFSAERPEGSISTLTIQRTEQRDSAMYRCASSLGVVLTPRSETQYFGPGTRLLVL.

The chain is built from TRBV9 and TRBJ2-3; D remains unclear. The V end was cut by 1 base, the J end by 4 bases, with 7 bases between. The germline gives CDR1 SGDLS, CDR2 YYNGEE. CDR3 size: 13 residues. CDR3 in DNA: TGTGCCAGCAGCGTAACTCCATCAGATACGCAGTATTTT. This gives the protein CASSVTPSDTQYF.

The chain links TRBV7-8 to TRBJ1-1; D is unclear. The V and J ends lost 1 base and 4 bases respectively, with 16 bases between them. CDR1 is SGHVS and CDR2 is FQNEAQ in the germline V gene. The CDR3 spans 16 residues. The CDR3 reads CASSLGPQSRGTEAFF. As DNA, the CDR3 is TGTGCCAGCAGCTTAGGGCCCCAATCGCGGGGCACTGAAGCTTTCTTT.

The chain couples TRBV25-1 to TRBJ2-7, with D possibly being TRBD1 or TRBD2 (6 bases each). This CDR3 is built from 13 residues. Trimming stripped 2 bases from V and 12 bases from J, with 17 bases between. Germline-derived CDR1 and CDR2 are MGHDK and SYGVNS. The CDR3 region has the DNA TGTGCCAGCAGTGAAATCGCCCGGGGGCGGTGGTACTTC. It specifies CASSEIARGRWYF.

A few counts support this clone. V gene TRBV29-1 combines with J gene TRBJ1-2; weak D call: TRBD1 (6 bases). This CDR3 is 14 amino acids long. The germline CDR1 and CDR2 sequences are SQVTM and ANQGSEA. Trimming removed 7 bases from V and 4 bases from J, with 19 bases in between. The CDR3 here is CSALGARDPYGYTF. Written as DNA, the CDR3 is TGCAGCGCCCTGGGGGCCAGGGACCCCTATGGCTACACCTTC. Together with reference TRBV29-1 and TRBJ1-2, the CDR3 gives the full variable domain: SAVISQKPSRDICQRGTSLTIQCQVDSQVTMMFWYRQQPGQSLTLIATANQGSEATYESGFVIDKFPISRPNLTFSTLTVSNMSPEDSSIYLCSALGARDPYGYTFGSGTRLTVV.

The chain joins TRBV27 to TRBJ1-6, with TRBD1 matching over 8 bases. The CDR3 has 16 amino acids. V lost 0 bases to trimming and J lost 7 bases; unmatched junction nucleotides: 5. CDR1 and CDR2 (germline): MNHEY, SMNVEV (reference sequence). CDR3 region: CASSLSPDRVNSPLHF. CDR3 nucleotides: TGTGCCAGCAGTTTATCGCCGGACAGGGTGAATTCACCCCTCCACTTT.

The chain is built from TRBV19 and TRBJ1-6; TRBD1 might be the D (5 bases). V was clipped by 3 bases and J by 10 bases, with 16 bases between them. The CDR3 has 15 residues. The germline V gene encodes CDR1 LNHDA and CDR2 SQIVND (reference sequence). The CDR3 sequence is CASSIIGTVGSPLHF. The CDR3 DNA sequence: TGTGCCAGTAGTATTATCGGGACCGTGGGGTCACCCCTCCACTTT. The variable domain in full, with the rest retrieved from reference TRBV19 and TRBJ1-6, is DGGITQSPKYLFRKEGQNVTLSCEQNLNHDAMYWYRQDPGQGLRLIYYSQIVNDFQKGDIAEGYSVSREKKESFPLTVTSAQKNPTAFYLCASSIIGTVGSPLHFGNGTRLTVT.

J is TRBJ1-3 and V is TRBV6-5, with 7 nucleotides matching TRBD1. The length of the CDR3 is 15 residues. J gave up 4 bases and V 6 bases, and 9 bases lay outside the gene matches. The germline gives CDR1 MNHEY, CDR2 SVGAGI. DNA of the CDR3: TGTGCCAGCAGCCACCCGACAGGGCAAGGAAACACCATATATTTT. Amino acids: CASSHPTGQGNTIYF.

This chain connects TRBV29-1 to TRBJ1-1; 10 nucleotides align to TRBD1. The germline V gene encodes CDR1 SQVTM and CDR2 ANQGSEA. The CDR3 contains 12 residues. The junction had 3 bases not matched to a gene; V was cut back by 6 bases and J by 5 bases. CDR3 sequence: CSVRQGATEAFF. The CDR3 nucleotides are TGCAGCGTGCGACAGGGGGCAACTGAAGCTTTCTTT.

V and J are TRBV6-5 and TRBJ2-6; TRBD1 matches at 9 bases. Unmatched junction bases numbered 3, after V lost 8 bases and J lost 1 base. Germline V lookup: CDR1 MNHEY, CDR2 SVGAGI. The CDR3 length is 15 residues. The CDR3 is CASRDRASGANVLTF. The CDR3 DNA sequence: TGTGCCAGCCGGGACAGGGCTTCTGGGGCCAACGTCCTGACTTTC.

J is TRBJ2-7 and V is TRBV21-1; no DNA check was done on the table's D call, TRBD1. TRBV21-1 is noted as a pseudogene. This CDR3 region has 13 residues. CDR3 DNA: TGTGCCAGCAGCAAAGGCTCAGATTTCGAGCAGTACTTC. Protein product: CASSKGSDFEQYF.

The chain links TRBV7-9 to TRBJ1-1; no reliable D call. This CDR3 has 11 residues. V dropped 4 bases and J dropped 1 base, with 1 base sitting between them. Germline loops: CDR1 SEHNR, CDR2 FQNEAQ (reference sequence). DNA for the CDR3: TGTGCCAGCAGCTGGAACACTGAAGCTTTCTTT. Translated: CASSWNTEAFF. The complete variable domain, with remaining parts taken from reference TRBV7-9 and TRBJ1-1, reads DTGVSQNPRHKITKRGQNVTFRCDPISEHNRLYWYRQTLGQGPEFLTYFQNEAQLEKSRLLSDRFSAERPKGSFSTLEIQRTEQGDSAMYLCASSWNTEAFFGQGTRLTVV.

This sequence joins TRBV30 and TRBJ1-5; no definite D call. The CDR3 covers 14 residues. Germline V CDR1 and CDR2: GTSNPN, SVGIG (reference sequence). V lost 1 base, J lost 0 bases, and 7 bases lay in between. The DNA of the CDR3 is TGTGCCTGGAGTGAGGGATATAGCAATCAGCCCCAGCATTTT. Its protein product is CAWSEGYSNQPQHF.

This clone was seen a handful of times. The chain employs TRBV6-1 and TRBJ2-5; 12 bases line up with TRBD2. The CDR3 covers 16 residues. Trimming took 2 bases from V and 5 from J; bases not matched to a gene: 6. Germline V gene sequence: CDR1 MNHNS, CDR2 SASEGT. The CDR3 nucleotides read TGTGCCAGCAGTGAAATACTAGCGGGGGGTCGGGAGACCCAGTACTTC. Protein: CASSEILAGGRETQYF.

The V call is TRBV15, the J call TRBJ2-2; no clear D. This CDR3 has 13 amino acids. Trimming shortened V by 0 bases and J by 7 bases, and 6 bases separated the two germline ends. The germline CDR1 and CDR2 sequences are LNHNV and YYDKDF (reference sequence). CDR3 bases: TGTGCCACCAGCAGAGATCGGTACGGGGAGCTGTTTTTT. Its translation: CATSRDRYGELFF.

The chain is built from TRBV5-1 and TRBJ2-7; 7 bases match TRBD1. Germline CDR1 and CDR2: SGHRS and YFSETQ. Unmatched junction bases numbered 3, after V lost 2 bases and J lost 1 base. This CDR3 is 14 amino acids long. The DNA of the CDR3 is TGCGCCAGCAGCTTCTCGACAGGGTCCTACGAGCAGTACTTC. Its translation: CASSFSTGSYEQYF. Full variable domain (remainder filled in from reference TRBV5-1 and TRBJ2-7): KAGVTQTPRYLIKTRGQQVTLSCSPISGHRSVSWYQQTPGQGLQFLFEYFSETQRNKGNFPGRFSGRQFSNSRSEMNVSTLELGDSALYLCASSFSTGSYEQYFGPGTRLTVT.

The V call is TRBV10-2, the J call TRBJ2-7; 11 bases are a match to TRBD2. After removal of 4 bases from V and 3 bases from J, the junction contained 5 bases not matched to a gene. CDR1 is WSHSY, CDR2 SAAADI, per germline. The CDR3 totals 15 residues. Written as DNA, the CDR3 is TGCGCCAGCAGTGCCTCAACTAGCGGGGGCTACGAGCAGTACTTC. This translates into CASSASTSGGYEQYF.

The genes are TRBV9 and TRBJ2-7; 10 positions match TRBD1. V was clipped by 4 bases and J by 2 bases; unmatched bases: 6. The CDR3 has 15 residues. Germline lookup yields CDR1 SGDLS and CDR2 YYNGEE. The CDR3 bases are TGTGCCAGCAGCTCCGGACAGGGGGAGACCTACGAGCAGTACTTC. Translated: CASSSGQGETYEQYF.